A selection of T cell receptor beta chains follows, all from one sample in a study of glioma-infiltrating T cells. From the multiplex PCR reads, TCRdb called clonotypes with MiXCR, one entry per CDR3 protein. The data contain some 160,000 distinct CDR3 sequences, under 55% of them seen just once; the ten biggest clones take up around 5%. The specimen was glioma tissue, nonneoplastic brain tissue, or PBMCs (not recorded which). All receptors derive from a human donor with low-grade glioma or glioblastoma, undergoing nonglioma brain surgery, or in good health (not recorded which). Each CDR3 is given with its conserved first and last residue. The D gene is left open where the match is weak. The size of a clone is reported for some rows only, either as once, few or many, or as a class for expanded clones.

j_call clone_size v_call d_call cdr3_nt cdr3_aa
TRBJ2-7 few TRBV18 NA TGTGCCAGCTCACCACCGGAGAAACCTTACGAGCAGTACTTC CASSPPEKPYEQYF
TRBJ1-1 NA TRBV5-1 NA TGCGCCAGCAGCTTGGCAACGGTAGTGGGCACTGAAGCTTTCTTT CASSLATVVGTEAFF
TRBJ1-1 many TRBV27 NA TGTGCCAGCAGTTTAATATCGCGACACCCCCCCGGTACTGAAGCTTTCTTT CASSLISRHPPGTEAFF
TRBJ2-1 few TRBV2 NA TGTGCCAGCAGTGAATTAGGATCCTCCTACAATGAGCAGTTCTTC CASSELGSSYNEQFF
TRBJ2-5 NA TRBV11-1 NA TGTGCCTCGGAGGGTGAGACCCAGTACTTC CASEGETQYF
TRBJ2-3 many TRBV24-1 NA TGTGCCACCAGTGCGGACAACACAGATACGCAGTATTTT CATSADNTDTQYF
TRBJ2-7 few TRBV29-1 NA TGCAGCGTGGCAGGTAGCTCCTACGAGCAGTACTTC CSVAGSSYEQYF
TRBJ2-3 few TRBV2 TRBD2 TGTGCCAGCAGACTAGCGAAAGATACGCAGTATTTT CASRLAKDTQYF
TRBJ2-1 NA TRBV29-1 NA TGCAGCTTTGACAGGTATGATGAGCAGTTCTTC CSFDRYDEQFF
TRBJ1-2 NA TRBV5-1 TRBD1 TGCGCCAGCAGCTCGGAGACAGGGTTCGCTGGCTACACCTTC CASSSETGFAGYTF
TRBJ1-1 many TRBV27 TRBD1 TGTGCCAGCAGACGGAGGACAGGGAGGAACACTGAAGCTTTCTTT CASRRRTGRNTEAFF
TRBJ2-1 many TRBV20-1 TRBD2 TGCAGTGCGCTTAGCGGGATCTCCTACAATGAGCAGTTCTTC CSALSGISYNEQFF
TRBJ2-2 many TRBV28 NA TGTGCCAGCAGACCGGGACCCGACACCGGGGAGCTGTTTTTT CASRPGPDTGELFF
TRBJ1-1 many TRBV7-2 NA TGTGCCAGCAGCTTGGCTGGGACCGAAACCGTGTGGGCTTTCTTT CASSLAGTETVWAFF
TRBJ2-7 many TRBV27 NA TGTGCCAGCAGTCCCCAACTCGACTACGAGCAGTACTTC CASSPQLDYEQYF
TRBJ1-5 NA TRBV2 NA TGTGCCAGCAGTGTAGGGATTGGAAATCAGCACCAGCATTTT CASSVGIGNQHQHF
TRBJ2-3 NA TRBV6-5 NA TGTGCCAGCGGTACCCCTAGCACAGATACGCATTATTTT CASGTPSTDTHYF
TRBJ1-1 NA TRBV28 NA TGTGCCAGCAGTGCCTCAGGGACCGTGAACACTGAAGCTTTCTTT CASSASGTVNTEAFF
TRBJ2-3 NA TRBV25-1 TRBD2 TGTGCCAGCAGTGCTAGCGGGAGGGCAGATACGCAGTATTTT CASSASGRADTQYF